This is a list of T cell receptor beta chains from one sample in a study of blood T cell repertoires in COVID-19. Sequencing used immunoSEQ multiplex PCR; TCRdb keeps in-frame clones, though not all of them. The sample yields some 64,000 clones, 79% seen once. Sequencing was carried out using peripheral blood. These receptor sequences come from a woman aged 55-69 years with acute or convalescent COVID-19. Both conserved end residues are part of each CDR3. A D gene is named only where the DNA matches it firmly.

j_call: TRBJ1-1
v_call: TRBV5-1
d_call: NA
cdr3_aa: CASSSGHGNTEAFF
cdr3_nt: TGCGCCAGCAGCTCGGGACACGGAAACACTGAAGCTTTCTTT

j_call: TRBJ1-5
v_call: TRBV11-2
d_call: NA
cdr3_aa: CASSRTGSDQPQHF
cdr3_nt: TGTGCCAGCAGCCGAACAGGATCCGATCAGCCCCAGCATTTT

j_call: TRBJ1-2
v_call: TRBV27
d_call: TRBD1
cdr3_aa: CASSLFGTVYGYTF
cdr3_nt: TGTGCCAGCAGTTTATTCGGGACAGTCTATGGCTACACCTTC

j_call: TRBJ2-3
v_call: TRBV29-1
d_call: TRBD1
cdr3_aa: CSVLGATDRAHRDTQYF
cdr3_nt: TGCAGCGTCCTGGGGGCAACAGACAGGGCACACCGGGATACGCAGTATTTT

j_call: TRBJ2-7
v_call: TRBV11-3
d_call: NA
cdr3_aa: CASSVDTYEQYF
cdr3_nt: TGTGCCAGCAGCGTAGACACCTACGAGCAGTACTTC

j_call: TRBJ2-5
v_call: TRBV3-1/TRBV3-2
d_call: TRBD1
cdr3_aa: CASSSPDAGGLETQYF
cdr3_nt: TGTGCCAGCAGCTCTCCTGATGCAGGGGGCTTGGAGACCCAGTACTTC

j_call: TRBJ2-5
v_call: TRBV10-3
d_call: TRBD1
cdr3_aa: CAIKDRDETQYF
cdr3_nt: TGTGCCATCAAGGACAGGGATGAGACCCAGTACTTC

j_call: TRBJ1-6
v_call: TRBV7-2
d_call: NA
cdr3_aa: CASRAGRFNSPLHF
cdr3_nt: TGTGCCAGCCGGGCGGGCAGATTTAATTCACCCCTCCACTTT

j_call: TRBJ1-5
v_call: TRBV30
d_call: NA
cdr3_aa: CAWAQVGSRQHF
cdr3_nt: TGTGCCTGGGCCCAGGTTGGCTCACGCCAGCATTTT

j_call: TRBJ1-6
v_call: TRBV6-1
d_call: NA
cdr3_aa: CASSDTGDSPLHF
cdr3_nt: TGTGCCAGCAGTGATACGGGGGATTCACCCCTCCACTTT